The TCR beta chain under discussion was sequenced for a study of cytomegalovirus exposure and HLA in healthy donors. Worth noting for this clone: No antigen is known for it.

The CDR3 has 12 amino acids. Germline V gene sequence: CDR1 MDHEN, CDR2 SYDVKM. V was shortened by 6 bases and J by 9 bases, with 14 bases between the two germline ends. Regarding the study as a whole: There were 160 or so TCR beta chains listed as cytomegalovirus-associated.

Sequencing was performed with immunoSEQ multiplex PCR; in TCRdb, only in-frame clones are kept and a portion is missing. The sample lists 150,000 to 200,000 clones, 91% occurring once. This clonotype was sampled from a woman younger than 30 in good health and CMV-seropositive. J is TRBJ2-5 and V is TRBV28; D might be TRBD1 (6 bases). Input material: PBMCs. CDR3: CASRKGDGPQYF. Written as DNA, the CDR3 is TGTGCCAGCAGAAAGGGGGATGGGCCCCAGTACTTC.